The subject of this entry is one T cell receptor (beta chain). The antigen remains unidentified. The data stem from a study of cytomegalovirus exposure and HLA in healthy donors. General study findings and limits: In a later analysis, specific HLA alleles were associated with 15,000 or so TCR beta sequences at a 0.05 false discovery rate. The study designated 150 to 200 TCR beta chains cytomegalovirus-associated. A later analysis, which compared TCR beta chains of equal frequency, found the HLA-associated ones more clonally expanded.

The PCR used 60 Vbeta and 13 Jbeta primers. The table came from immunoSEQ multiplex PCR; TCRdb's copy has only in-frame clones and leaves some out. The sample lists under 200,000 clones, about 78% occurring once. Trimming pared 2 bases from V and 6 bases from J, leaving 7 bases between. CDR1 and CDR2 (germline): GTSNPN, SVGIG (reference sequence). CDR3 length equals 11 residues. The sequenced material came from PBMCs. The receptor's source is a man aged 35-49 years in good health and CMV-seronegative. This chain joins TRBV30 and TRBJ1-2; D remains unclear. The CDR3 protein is CAWSKRDGYTF. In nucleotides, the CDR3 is TGTGCCTGGAGTAAGAGGGATGGCTACACCTTC.